Sequencing of this T cell receptor (beta chain) was carried out in a study of monozygotic twins with inflammatory bowel disease. From its re-call of the 5' RACE reads, TCRdb lists each CDR3 protein once, without DNA. The sample includes 400,000 to 500,000 distinct CDR3 sequences. Germline CDR1 and CDR2: GTSNPN and SVGIG (reference sequence). CDR3 length equals 12 residues. This clonotype was obtained from a human donor with ulcerative colitis or Crohn's disease, or a healthy co-twin of an affected twin (not recorded which). Sequenced: blood. The chain uses TRBV30 and TRBJ2-3; TCRdb selects TRBD1, and the lack of DNA leaves this call unchecked. Here the CDR3 reads CATGLGADTQYF.